This T cell receptor (beta chain) was sequenced during a study of PD-L1 blockade in urothelial cancer. Generated by immunoSEQ multiplex PCR, the TCRdb table keeps only in-frame clones and is missing some. Of roughly 45,000 clones in the sample, 70% to 90% were seen once. The CDR3 covers 16 residues. Germline V gene data show CDR1 as KGHSH and CDR2 as LQKENI. V was cut by 0 bases and J by 0 bases, with 9 bases left in between. Time point denoted: pretreatment peripheral blood. The chain is built from TRBV18 and TRBJ2-1; unclear D gene. Specimen: PBMCs, collected around atezolizumab (anti-PD-L1) treatment. This sequence was found in a man aged 60 to 69 with urothelial cancer. The CDR3 region has the DNA TGTGCCAGCTCACCACCGGCGGCGAGCTCCTACAATGAGCAGTTCTTC. This gives the protein CASSPPAASSYNEQFF.